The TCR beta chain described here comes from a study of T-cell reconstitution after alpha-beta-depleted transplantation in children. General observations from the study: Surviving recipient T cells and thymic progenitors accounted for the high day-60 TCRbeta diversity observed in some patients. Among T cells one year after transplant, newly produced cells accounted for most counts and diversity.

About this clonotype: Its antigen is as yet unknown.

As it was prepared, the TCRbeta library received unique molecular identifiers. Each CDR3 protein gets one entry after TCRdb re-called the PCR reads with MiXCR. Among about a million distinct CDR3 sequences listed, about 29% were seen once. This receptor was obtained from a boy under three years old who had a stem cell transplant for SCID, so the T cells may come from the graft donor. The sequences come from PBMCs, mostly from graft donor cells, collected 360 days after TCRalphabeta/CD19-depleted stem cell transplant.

CDR3 DNA: TGTGCCAGTAGTATAATTCGACTAGCGGGGGACAGCTCCTACAATGAGCAGTTCTTC. This encodes CASSIIRLAGDSSYNEQFF. This chain links TRBV19 with TRBJ2-1; the match to TRBD2 covers 12 bases. The germline gives CDR1 LNHDA, CDR2 SQIVND (reference sequence). V was clipped by 2 bases and J by 0 bases; unmatched bases: 8. This CDR3 region has 19 residues.